These 18 T cell receptor beta chains originate from one sample sequenced in a study of cytomegalovirus exposure and HLA in healthy donors. The PCR employed 60 Vbeta primers together with 13 Jbeta primers. Some clones are missing from TCRdb's copy, which holds only in-frame ones; the method was immunoSEQ multiplex PCR. The data contain over 150,000 clones, roughly 80% of them singletons. The sequencing input was PBMCs. These receptors came from a man between 25 and 39 years old in good health and CMV-seronegative.

This sequence joins TRBV29-1 and TRBJ2-7; TRBD2 agrees at 7 bases. The trim removed 7 bases at V and 0 bases at J, leaving 6 bases unmatched. Germline V gives CDR1 SQVTM, CDR2 ANQGSEA. The length of the CDR3 is 13 residues. CDR3 nucleotides: TGCAGCGCAACTAGCGTCAGCTCCTACGAGCAGTACTTC. As protein: CSATSVSSYEQYF.

V gene TRBV6-1 combines with J gene TRBJ1-5, with 7 bases lining up with TRBD1. CDR1 is MNHNS and CDR2 is SASEGT in the germline V gene. The CDR3 is made up of 15 amino acids. V was clipped by 6 bases and J by 3 bases; unmatched bases: 8. In DNA form, the CDR3 reads TGTGCCAGCAGACAGGACAGGACATTCAATCAGCCCCAGCATTTT. Translating it yields CASRQDRTFNQPQHF.

This chain links TRBV6-5 with TRBJ2-2; 7 bases agree with TRBD1. After removal of 6 bases from V and 6 bases from J, the junction contained 7 bases not matched to a gene. Germline lookup yields CDR1 MNHEY and CDR2 SVGAGI. This CDR3 comprises 14 residues. CDR3 protein: CASSSTQGAGELFF. CDR3 DNA sequence: TGTGCCAGCAGCTCCACGCAGGGGGCCGGGGAGCTGTTTTTT.

At least ten counts were recorded for this clone. The rearrangement links TRBV6-1 to TRBJ2-2, with D possibly being TRBD1 (5 bases). The V gene's germline CDR1 is MNHNS and CDR2 SASEGT. Trimming removed 0 bases at V and 2 bases at J, with 13 bases between. The CDR3 extends over 17 amino acids. The DNA for the CDR3 is TGTGCCAGCAGTGAAGCTGTTGGGGCAGCTAACACCGGGGAGCTGTTTTTT. This codes for CASSEAVGAANTGELFF.

The chain combines TRBV28 with TRBJ1-2, with 8 bases fitting TRBD1. Germline V gene lookup returns CDR1 MDHEN and CDR2 SYDVKM. This CDR3 has 14 residues. Unmatched junction bases numbered 3, after V lost 2 bases and J lost 4 bases. The CDR3 coding sequence is TGTGCCAGCAGTTTAGGACAGGGCATCTATGGCTACACCTTC. Translating it yields CASSLGQGIYGYTF.

The chain uses TRBV7-8 and TRBJ2-1, with D tentatively TRBD2 (6 bases). Germline-derived CDR1 and CDR2 are SGHVS and FQNEAQ. The CDR3 contains 17 residues. The V gene lost 5 bases and the J gene lost 1 base, with 18 bases spanning the gap. The CDR3 reads CASSLTGTQLSYNEQFF. The CDR3 DNA follows: TGTGCCAGCAGCCTCACCGGGACTCAGCTTTCCTACAATGAGCAGTTCTTC.

CDR3 nucleotide sequence: TGTGCCAGCAGCCCCGGAGTTTGGGGTCGGGGCTACGAGCAGTACTTC. Protein sequence: CASSPGVWGRGYEQYF. The rearrangement links TRBV7-9 to TRBJ2-7; a possible D gene is TRBD2 (5 bases). Germline CDR1 and CDR2: SEHNR and FQNEAQ (reference sequence). V lost 5 bases and J lost 3, with 20 bases in between. This CDR3 is 16 amino acids long. The variable domain in full, completed from reference TRBV7-9 and TRBJ2-7, reads DTGVSQNPRHKITKRGQNVTFRCDPISEHNRLYWYRQTLGQGPEFLTYFQNEAQLEKSRLLSDRFSAERPKGSFSTLEIQRTEQGDSAMYLCASSPGVWGRGYEQYFGPGTRLTVT.

The chain is built from TRBV7-2 and TRBJ2-5; 9 bases map to TRBD1. V gave up 6 bases and J gave up 2 bases; unmatched junction bases: 13. This CDR3 has 17 residues. Germline CDR1 SGHTA, CDR2 FQGNSA. The CDR3 protein is CASSRPRGTGSQETQYF. CDR3 DNA sequence: TGTGCCAGCAGTCGTCCTAGAGGGACAGGGTCACAAGAGACCCAGTACTTC.

The rearrangement links TRBV1 to TRBJ2-7; the table calls TRBD1, which could not be checked here. TRBV1 is recorded as a pseudogene. This CDR3 spans 16 amino acids. CDR3 protein: CTSSPPFRGQVYEQYF. The DNA for the CDR3 is TGCACCAGCAGCCCCCCATTTCGCGGACAGGTCTACGAGCAGTACTTC.

The sample holds one count of this clone. The chain carries TRBV2 and TRBJ2-3; D is perhaps TRBD1 (6 bases). Germline lookup yields CDR1 SNHLY and CDR2 FYNNEI. The CDR3 covers 12 residues. Trimming shortened V by 6 bases and J by 4 bases, and 8 bases separated the two germline ends. CDR3 protein: CASRSGADTQYF. DNA for the CDR3: TGTGCCAGCAGGTCAGGGGCAGATACGCAGTATTTT.

The rearrangement uses TRBV2 and TRBJ1-1, with 7 bases matching TRBD1. The trim removed 7 bases at V and 4 bases at J, leaving 6 bases unmatched. This CDR3 spans 13 amino acids. From germline, CDR1 is SNHLY and CDR2 FYNNEI. Here the CDR3 DNA reads TGTGCCAGCACCGAAGGGGGCTTCACTGAAGCTTTCTTT. It yields the protein CASTEGGFTEAFF.

The genes are TRBV10-3 and TRBJ1-2, with D maybe TRBD1 (5 bases). The germline V gene has CDR1 ENHRY and CDR2 SYGVKD. Trimming cost V 2 bases and J 0 bases, with 10 bases left between them. The CDR3 is 15 amino acids. CDR3 coding DNA: TGTGCCATCAGTGAGCCGGGACTTCCTAACTATGGCTACACCTTC. Translating gives CAISEPGLPNYGYTF.

The chain links TRBV2 to TRBJ1-2, with D unclear. The germline V gene has CDR1 SNHLY and CDR2 FYNNEI. CDR3 length: 13 residues. Trimming took off 5 bases at V and 7 bases at J, with 14 bases between the two ends. CDR3 amino acids: CASSPDISSGYTF. Here the CDR3 DNA reads TGTGCCAGCAGTCCCGACATCTCCAGTGGCTACACCTTC. The variable domain in full, with the rest retrieved from reference TRBV2 and TRBJ1-2, is EPEVTQTPSHQVTQMGQEVILRCVPISNHLYFYWYRQILGQKVEFLVSFYNNEISEKSEIFDDQFSVERPDGSNFTLKIRSTKLEDSAMYFCASSPDISSGYTFGSGTRLTVV.

The V and J genes are TRBV27 and TRBJ2-6; D might be TRBD2 (6 bases). V gave up 5 bases and J gave up 3 bases, with 20 bases separating them. The CDR3 has 18 amino acids. Per germline, CDR1 MNHEY and CDR2 SMNVEV (reference sequence). For the CDR3, the DNA is TGTGCCAGCAGTCAAGTTCCCCCGTGGGGAGGTGGGGCCAACGTCCTGACTTTC. It translates to CASSQVPPWGGGANVLTF.

The rearrangement links TRBV7-9 to TRBJ2-1, with 9 bases lining up with TRBD2. The CDR3 consists of 15 residues. Germline V CDR1 and CDR2: SEHNR, FQNEAQ (reference sequence). The J segment lost 6 bases and the V segment lost 1 base, leaving 4 bases of the junction unmatched. CDR3 protein: CASSLGGGAGNEQFF. The CDR3, as DNA: TGTGCCAGCAGCTTAGGCGGGGGGGCGGGCAATGAGCAGTTCTTC.

V gene TRBV5-6 combines with J gene TRBJ2-7; D unresolved. Germline V lookup: CDR1 SGHDT, CDR2 YYEEEE. This CDR3 spans 13 amino acids. Trimming took off 4 bases at V and 0 bases at J, with 8 bases between the two ends. The CDR3 loop is CASSTDISYEQYF. In nucleotides, the CDR3 is TGTGCCAGCAGCACCGACATCTCCTACGAGCAGTACTTC.

In this sample, this clone turned up a few times. The V call is TRBV27, the J call TRBJ1-2; no definite D call. V was pared by 6 bases and J by 5 bases, with 16 bases between. CDR1 MNHEY and CDR2 SMNVEV come from the germline V gene (reference sequence). There are 14 residues in the CDR3. This chain's CDR3 is CASRTRRSGYGYTF. Written as DNA, the CDR3 is TGTGCCAGCAGAACCCGGCGAAGCGGGTATGGCTACACCTTC.

The chain is built from TRBV28 and TRBJ1-2, with D hard to call. The CDR3 totals 8 residues. The germline gives CDR1 MDHEN, CDR2 SYDVKM. V was clipped by 8 bases and J by 8 bases, with 3 bases between them. The CDR3 DNA reads TGTGCCAGCGGCGGCTACACCTTC. Its protein is CASGGYTF.